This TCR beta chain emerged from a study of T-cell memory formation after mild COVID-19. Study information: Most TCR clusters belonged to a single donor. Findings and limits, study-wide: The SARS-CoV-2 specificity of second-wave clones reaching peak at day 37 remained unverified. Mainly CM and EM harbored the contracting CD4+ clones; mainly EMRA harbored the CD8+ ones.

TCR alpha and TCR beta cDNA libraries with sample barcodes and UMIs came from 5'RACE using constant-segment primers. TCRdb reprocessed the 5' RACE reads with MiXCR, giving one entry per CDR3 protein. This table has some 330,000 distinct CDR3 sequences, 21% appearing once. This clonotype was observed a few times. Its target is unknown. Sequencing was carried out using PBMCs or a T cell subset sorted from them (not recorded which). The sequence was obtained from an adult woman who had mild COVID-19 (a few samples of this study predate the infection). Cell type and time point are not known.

For the CDR3, the DNA is TGTGCCAGCAGTTTGGATGGTTTGGGCACAGATACGCAGTATTTT. Translating it yields CASSLDGLGTDTQYF. The chain is built from TRBV12-3 or TRBV12-4 and TRBJ2-3; D is undetermined. CDR3 size: 15 residues. Between the trimmed V and J ends, which lost 3 bases and 1 base, there was a span of 11 bases.